The text below deals with one T cell receptor (beta chain). The library targeted TCRbeta and was prepared with unique molecular identifiers. TCRdb processed the PCR reads anew with MiXCR; each CDR3 protein has one entry. Found here are around 530,000 distinct CDR3 sequences, roughly 33% of them singletons; the top ten hold about 2.3%. The data belong to a study of T-cell reconstitution after alpha-beta-depleted transplantation in children. V lost 1 base and J lost 15; bases outside the gene matches: 10. The CDR3 is 14 amino acids. Germline assignment: CDR1 LGHNA and CDR2 YSLEER. V gene TRBV4-3 combines with J gene TRBJ2-2, with 8 nucleotides matching TRBD1. The sequences come from PBMCs from the stem cell graft donor, collected from the stem cell graft. This receptor was identified in a human donor who donated a stem cell graft to a child with aplastic anemia. CDR3 sequence (DNA): TGCGCCAGCAGCCAAGGTCCTAAGGACAGGGAAATGTTTTTT. This gives the protein CASSQGPKDREMFF.